This T cell receptor (beta chain) came from a study of PD-1 blockade in mismatch repair-deficient tumors. Study overall: All were previously treated, progressing patients with approximately 12 mismatch repair-deficient cancer types.

Points on this clone: What it binds is unknown.

Mismatch repair deficiency was confirmed in all patients, by PCR or immunohistochemistry. TCRs were sequenced from a few patients responding to pembrolizumab. General study results and limits: Tumor-resident clones, often absent from pretreatment blood, expanded after pembrolizumab and then contracted.

Trimming pared 3 bases from V and 9 bases from J, leaving 12 bases between. The CDR3 spans 13 residues. Germline CDR1 LGHNA, CDR2 YNFKEQ. The table came from immunoSEQ multiplex PCR; TCRdb's copy has only in-frame clones and leaves some out. The sample lists tens of thousands of clones, around 88% occurring once. This sequence originates from an adult with mismatch repair-deficient cancer. The V and J genes are TRBV4-2 and TRBJ2-1; D might be TRBD2 (6 bases). Sample: peripheral blood, taken 52 weeks after starting pembrolizumab. CDR3 sequence: CASSQMVSGEQFF. CDR3 nucleotides: TGTGCCAGCAGCCAGATGGTTAGCGGTGAGCAGTTCTTC.